This entry lists 3 T cell receptor beta chains sequenced from one sample in a study of blood T cell repertoires in COVID-19. Only in-frame clones appear in the TCRdb table, and some are missing; sequencing was by immunoSEQ multiplex PCR. The table lists approximately 210,000 clones, 81% of them singletons. Sequencing was performed on PBMCs or T cells enriched from blood (not recorded which). Receptors were obtained from a woman in her forties or fifties with acute COVID-19.

The V and J genes are TRBV28 and TRBJ2-3; 7 bases match TRBD1. Trimming took 9 bases from V and 5 from J; bases not matched to a gene: 8. The CDR3 totals 13 residues. Germline V gives CDR1 MDHEN, CDR2 SYDVKM. The CDR3 DNA reads TGTGCCAGTAGGGGGCTAGGAAGAGATACGCAGTATTTT. It codes for CASRGLGRDTQYF.

This chain uses TRBV6-5 with TRBJ2-7; 7 bases map to TRBD2. Germline assignment: CDR1 MNHEY and CDR2 SVGAGI. CDR3 length: 13 amino acids. Trimming cost V 8 bases and J 5 bases; bases outside gene matches: 9. The CDR3 sequence is CASPRGGSNEQYF. The CDR3 region has the DNA TGTGCCAGCCCTCGGGGCGGGAGCAACGAGCAGTACTTC.

The chain carries TRBV11-3 and TRBJ2-1; TRBD1 agrees at 11 bases. Per the germline V gene, CDR1 is SGHNT and CDR2 is YENEEA. This CDR3 has 15 amino acids. Losses at the gene ends were 5 bases for V and 5 bases for J; bases not matched to a gene: 5. CDR3 loop: CASSAGQGAHNEQFF. Here the CDR3 DNA reads TGTGCCAGCAGCGCCGGACAGGGGGCACACAATGAGCAGTTCTTC.